A selection of T cell receptor beta chains follows, all from one sample in a study of immune evolution from preneoplasia to lung adenocarcinoma. TCRdb's table, derived via immunoSEQ multiplex PCR, lists solely in-frame clones and lacks some. There are just over 4,000 clones in the sample; 82% occur only once, and about 14% lies in the top ten. The sample was FFPE adjacent normal lung tissue. The receptors were gathered from an older donor with lung adenocarcinoma. Both conserved end residues are part of each CDR3. The order of the fields is clone size, V gene, D gene, J gene, CDR3 DNA, CDR3 protein. The D gene is left open where the match is weak. Rows may omit the clone size; those that give it use once, few, many or a size class.

>-|TRBV2|-|TRBJ2-2
TGTGCCAGCACCTTCTCACGGGAAAGGGACACCGGGGAGCTGTTTTTT
CASTFSRERDTGELFF
>-|TRBV28|TRBD1|TRBJ2-5
TGTGCCAGTCGACAGGGGGCCTCAGAGACCCAGTACTTC
CASRQGASETQYF
>-|TRBV18|TRBD2|TRBJ2-1
TGTGCCAGCTCACCCTCTACCGGGACTAGCGTCGACAATGAGCAGTTCTTC
CASSPSTGTSVDNEQFF
>-|TRBV30|-|TRBJ2-2
TGTGCCTGGAGAACAGGGTACGGGGAGCTGTTTTTT
CAWRTGYGELFF
>-|TRBV7-6|-|TRBJ2-1
TGTGCCAGCAGCCCTAACCCGGGACCGGTCAATGAGCAGTTCTTC
CASSPNPGPVNEQFF
>-|TRBV19|-|TRBJ1-1
TGTGCCAGTAGTATTAATGCGAACACTGAAGCTTTCTTT
CASSINANTEAFF
>-|TRBV19|TRBD1|TRBJ1-2
TGTGCCAGTAGTATGGGGACAGGAGCTAACTATGGCTACACCTTC
CASSMGTGANYGYTF
>-|TRBV5-6|TRBD1|TRBJ1-2
TGTGCCAGCAGCTTTACGACAGGGTCTTTCGGTGGCTACACCTTC
CASSFTTGSFGGYTF
>-|TRBV13|TRBD1|TRBJ2-7
TGTGCCAGCAGCATGGGACAGGGCAGATGGTCCTACGAGCAGTACTTC
CASSMGQGRWSYEQYF
>once|TRBV7-9|-|TRBJ1-2
TGTGCCAGCAGCTTAGTGGGTCATGGGACGAGCGGCTACACCTTC
CASSLVGHGTSGYTF
>-|TRBV16|-|TRBJ2-7
TGTGCCAGCAGCCCCCCTCAAACCCCCGAGCAGTACTTC
CASSPPQTPEQYF
>-|TRBV6-1|TRBD2|TRBJ2-7
TGTGCCAGCGACAATAGCGGGCCAACCTACGAGCAGTACTTC
CASDNSGPTYEQYF
>-|TRBV7-2|-|TRBJ2-6
TGTGCCAGCAGCTCACACCACACTGGGGCCAACGTCCTGACTTTC
CASSSHHTGANVLTF
>large|TRBV7-2|TRBD2|TRBJ2-1
TGTGCCAGCAGCCGGGAGCGGGAGCGATATGAGCAGTTCTTC
CASSRERERYEQFF
>-|TRBV28|-|TRBJ2-1
TGTGCCAGCAGTTTACAGGGCTCTTGGTATGAGCAGTTCTTC
CASSLQGSWYEQFF
>-|TRBV11-2|-|TRBJ2-2
TGTGCCAGCAGCTTAGTGAGGGCGGCCGGGGAGCTGTTTTTT
CASSLVRAAGELFF
>-|TRBV28|-|TRBJ1-1
TGTGCCAGCAGTTTTATGGGGCCGGGGGGAGCTTTCTTT
CASSFMGPGGAFF
>few|TRBV30|TRBD1|TRBJ1-2
TGTGCCTGGAGTGAGAGTAACAGGGGGCCCACGGACTATGGCTACACCTTC
CAWSESNRGPTDYGYTF
>-|TRBV7-8|-|TRBJ2-5
TGTGCGGAGGGGGCAGGGGCAGAGACCCAGTACTTC
CAEGAGAETQYF
>-|TRBV7-8|TRBD1|TRBJ1-1
TGTGCCAGCAGCCCCAGGGACAGCCACACTGAAGCTTTCTTT
CASSPRDSHTEAFF
>-|TRBV5-1|-|TRBJ2-2
TGCGCCAGCAGATTTGAGGGGCCCACCGGGGAGCTGTTTTTT
CASRFEGPTGELFF
>-|TRBV7-9|TRBD2|TRBJ2-7
TGTGCCAGCGCCATAGCGGGGATCTCCTACGAGCAGTACTTC
CASAIAGISYEQYF
>few|TRBV9|TRBD2|TRBJ2-7
TGTGCCAGCAGCGCTTTAGCGGGAGAGCAGTACTTC
CASSALAGEQYF
>-|TRBV29-1|-|TRBJ2-1
TGCAGCGTTGGGGGGAGTATCGGCAATGAGCAGTTCTTC
CSVGGSIGNEQFF
>few|TRBV19|TRBD2|TRBJ2-7
TGTGCCAGTTCAGAGGAGGGACTAGCGGGATTCTACGAGCAGTACTTC
CASSEEGLAGFYEQYF
>-|TRBV7-3|TRBD2|TRBJ2-5
TGTGCCAGCAGCTTGGGCGGGAGCCAAGAGACCCAGTACTTC
CASSLGGSQETQYF
>-|TRBV14|-|TRBJ1-1
TGTGCCAGCAGCCAACTCCCAGGTACTGAAGCTTTCTTT
CASSQLPGTEAFF
>-|TRBV5-1|TRBD1|TRBJ1-2
TGCGCCAGCAGCTATGGACAGGGGAGTTCGTCTGGCTACACCTTC
CASSYGQGSSSGYTF
>-|TRBV4-2|-|TRBJ2-3
TGTGCCAGCAGCCAAGATCTCCTACGAGGGGTCACAGATACGCAGTATTTT
CASSQDLLRGVTDTQYF
>-|TRBV5-6|-|TRBJ2-2
TGTGCCAGCAGCTTGTACACCGGGGAGCTGTTTTTT
CASSLYTGELFF
>-|TRBV6-6|-|TRBJ1-1
TGTGCCAGTACGATAGTTAAGGACACTGAAGCTTTCTTT
CASTIVKDTEAFF
>-|TRBV28|TRBD2|TRBJ2-7
TGTGCCAGCACCACGGGGGGCTACGAGCAGTACTTC
CASTTGGYEQYF
>-|TRBV19|-|TRBJ2-3
TGTGCCAGTAGTATGGATAGAGCAGATACGCAGTATTTT
CASSMDRADTQYF
>-|TRBV4-1|-|TRBJ2-2
TGCGCCAGCAGCCAAGAGGACGGACCGAACACCGGGGAGCTGTTTTTT
CASSQEDGPNTGELFF
>-|TRBV7-2|-|TRBJ1-4
TGTGCCAGCAGCTTAGTTGGCAGAGGACTGTTTTTT
CASSLVGRGLFF
>-|TRBV5-1|-|TRBJ2-7
TGCGCCAGCAGCTTGGCAGGCAGCTACGAGCAGTACTTC
CASSLAGSYEQYF
>-|TRBV6-5|-|TRBJ2-7
TGTGCCAGCAGTTACTCGAATCCCGAGGTGGCGTACGAGCAGTACTTC
CASSYSNPEVAYEQYF
>-|TRBV18|TRBD1|TRBJ1-2
TGTGCCAGCTCACCCAATCCCTTCCCAAACCCGGGACAGTTCTATGGCTACACCTTC
CASSPNPFPNPGQFYGYTF
>-|TRBV9|TRBD1|TRBJ1-4
TGTGCCAGCAGCGTAGAGGTGGGACAGGTCGGCTCGCGGGAAAAACTGTTTTTT
CASSVEVGQVGSREKLFF
>few|TRBV6-5|-|TRBJ1-1
TGTGCCAGCAGTTACGAATTTCGGGGGGCCACTGAAGCTTTCTTT
CASSYEFRGATEAFF
>-|TRBV2|TRBD1|TRBJ1-5
TGTGCCAGTCGTCACCGGGACAGGGTGGATCAGCCCCAGCATTTT
CASRHRDRVDQPQHF
>-|TRBV11-2|-|TRBJ2-7
TGTGCCAGCAGCTTAGTCGCAGCCTCCTACGAGCAGTACTTC
CASSLVAASYEQYF
>-|TRBV30|-|TRBJ2-4
TGTGCCTTCTCCAGTAAGGACAAAAACATTCAGTACTTC
CAFSSKDKNIQYF
>-|TRBV28|TRBD1|TRBJ1-2
TGTGCCAGCAGACCCGGGACAGGAGCTAACTATGGCTACACCTTC
CASRPGTGANYGYTF
>-|TRBV14|-|TRBJ1-1
TGTGCCAGCAGCCAGAGCCCCCGGACTGAAGCTTTCTTT
CASSQSPRTEAFF